This T cell receptor (beta chain) was sequenced during a study of cytomegalovirus exposure and HLA in healthy donors. Study-wide background: The same platform was used for the approximately 110 validation repertoires and the roughly 720 first-cohort repertoires, a later analysis reported.

This CDR3 is 19 amino acids long. The germline V gene has CDR1 MDHEN and CDR2 SYDVKM. V lost 6 bases and J lost 0; bases outside the gene matches: 19. Findings and limits, study-wide: High sensitivity and specificity were reportedly achieved when the classifier diagnosed cytomegalovirus status. A list of approximately 150 TCR beta chains associated with cytomegalovirus was given. Usually a TCR sequence was rare, but some public TCRs were found in many donors.

Assay used: immunoSEQ multiplex PCR; TCRdb lists only in-frame clones, some missing. The table lists about 330,000 clones, around 90% of them singletons. Comments on this clone: The target antigen is unknown.

The source of this sequence is a woman aged 25 to 39 in good health and CMV-seropositive. Sequenced sample: PBMCs. The rearrangement uses TRBV28 and TRBJ2-7; 8 bases align to TRBD1. The CDR3 DNA reads TGTGCCAGCAGCCATGACAGGGGTGGTGGGGGAGGCGGCTCCTACGAGCAGTACTTC. Its translation: CASSHDRGGGGGGSYEQYF.